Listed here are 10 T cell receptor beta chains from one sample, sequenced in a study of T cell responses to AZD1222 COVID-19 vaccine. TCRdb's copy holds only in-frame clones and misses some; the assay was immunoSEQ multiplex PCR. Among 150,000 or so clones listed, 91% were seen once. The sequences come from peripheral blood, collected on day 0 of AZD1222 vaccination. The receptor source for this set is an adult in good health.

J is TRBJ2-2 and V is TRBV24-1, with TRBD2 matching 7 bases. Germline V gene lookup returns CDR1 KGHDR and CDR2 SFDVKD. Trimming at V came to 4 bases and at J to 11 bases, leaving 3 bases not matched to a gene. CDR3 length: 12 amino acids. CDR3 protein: CATSEAGLELFF. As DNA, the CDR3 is TGTGCCACCAGTGAGGCGGGACTAGAGCTGTTTTTT.

CDR3 region: CASSWTGLTKSEQFF. Written as DNA, the CDR3 is TGTGCCAGCAGCTGGACTGGGTTGACGAAAAGTGAGCAGTTCTTC. The chain employs TRBV7-8 and TRBJ2-1; D is perhaps TRBD2 (5 bases). The CDR3 sequence is 15 residues long. V lost 4 bases to trimming and J lost 9 bases, with 19 bases between them. In germline, CDR1 is SGHVS, CDR2 FQNEAQ.

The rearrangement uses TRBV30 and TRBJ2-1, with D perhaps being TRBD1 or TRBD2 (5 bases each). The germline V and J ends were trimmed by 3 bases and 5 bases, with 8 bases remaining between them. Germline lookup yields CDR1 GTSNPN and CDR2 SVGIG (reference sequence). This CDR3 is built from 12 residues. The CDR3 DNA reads TGTGCCTGGAGCAGGGAGAACAATGAGCAGTTCTTC. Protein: CAWSRENNEQFF.

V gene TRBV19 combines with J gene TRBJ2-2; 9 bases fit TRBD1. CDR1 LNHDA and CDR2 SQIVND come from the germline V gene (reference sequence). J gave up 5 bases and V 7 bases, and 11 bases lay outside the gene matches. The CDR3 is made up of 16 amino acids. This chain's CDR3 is CASTARDRVGTGELFF. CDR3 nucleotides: TGTGCCAGTACCGCCCGGGACAGGGTGGGAACCGGGGAGCTGTTTTTT. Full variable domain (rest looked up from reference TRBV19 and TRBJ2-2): DGGITQSPKYLFRKEGQNVTLSCEQNLNHDAMYWYRQDPGQGLRLIYYSQIVNDFQKGDIAEGYSVSREKKESFPLTVTSAQKNPTAFYLCASTARDRVGTGELFFGEGSRLTVL.

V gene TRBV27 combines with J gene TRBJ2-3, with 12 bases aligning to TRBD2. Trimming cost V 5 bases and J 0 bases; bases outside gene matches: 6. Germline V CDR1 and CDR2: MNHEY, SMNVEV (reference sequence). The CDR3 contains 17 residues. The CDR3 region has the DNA TGTGCCAGCAGTCTACGGACTAGCGGGACCAGCACAGATACGCAGTATTTT. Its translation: CASSLRTSGTSTDTQYF.

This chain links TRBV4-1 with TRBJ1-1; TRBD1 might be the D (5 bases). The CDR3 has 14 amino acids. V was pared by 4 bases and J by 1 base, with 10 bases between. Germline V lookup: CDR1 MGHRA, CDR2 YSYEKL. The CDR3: CASSPGPPNTEAFF. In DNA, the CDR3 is TGCGCCAGCAGCCCGGGACCGCCGAACACTGAAGCTTTCTTT.

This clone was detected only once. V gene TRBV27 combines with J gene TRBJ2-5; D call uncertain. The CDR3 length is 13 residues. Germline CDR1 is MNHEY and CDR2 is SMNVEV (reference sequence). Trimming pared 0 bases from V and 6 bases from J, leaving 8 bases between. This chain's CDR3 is CASSLSGRKTQYF. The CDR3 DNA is TGTGCCAGCAGTTTATCGGGTAGAAAGACCCAGTACTTC.

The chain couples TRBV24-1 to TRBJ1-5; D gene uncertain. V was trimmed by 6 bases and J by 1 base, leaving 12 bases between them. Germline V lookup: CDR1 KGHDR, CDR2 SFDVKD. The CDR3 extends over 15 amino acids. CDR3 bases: TGTGCCACCAGTTCCAACGGTCACAGCAATCAGCCCCAGCATTTT. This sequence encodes CATSSNGHSNQPQHF.

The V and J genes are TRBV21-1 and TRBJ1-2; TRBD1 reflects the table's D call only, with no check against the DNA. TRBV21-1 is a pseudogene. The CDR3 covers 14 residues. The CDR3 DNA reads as TGTGCCAGCAGCACGTACAGGGGGCTAGGAGGCTACACCTTC. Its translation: CASSTYRGLGGYTF.

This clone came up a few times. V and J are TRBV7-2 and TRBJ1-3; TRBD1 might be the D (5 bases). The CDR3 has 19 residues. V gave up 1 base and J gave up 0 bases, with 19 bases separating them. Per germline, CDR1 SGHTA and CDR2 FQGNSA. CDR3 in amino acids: CASSLVRGDGWGSGNTIYF. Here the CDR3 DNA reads TGTGCCAGCAGCTTAGTGCGGGGGGACGGGTGGGGCTCTGGAAACACCATATATTTT.